This TCR beta chain was found in a study of breast tumors, draining lymph nodes, adjacent tissues. About this clonotype itself: Its target is unknown.

TCRdb passed the multiplex PCR reads through MiXCR, listing each CDR3 protein once. The sample gives around 140,000 distinct CDR3 sequences, 32% of which show up once; about 2.5% is in the top ten. Axillary draining lymph nodes of breast cancer patients supplied the node samples. The CDR3 is 13 amino acids. The V gene lost 11 bases and the J gene lost 11 bases, with 24 bases spanning the gap. Germline V lookup: CDR1 ENHRY, CDR2 SYGVKD. Broader study findings: Tumor and nontumor repertoires were significantly more similar in luminal-like than in basal-like breast cancer.

Sequencing was done on a sample of axillary lymph node tissue. The V call is TRBV10-3, the J call TRBJ1-1, with D tentatively TRBD1 (5 bases). The TCR comes from a female donor with breast cancer. Some clones in this sample may be carry-over from other donors' samples. The CDR3 nucleotides are TGTGCCTCGACCCCGACGGGGGAGAGAGGGGCTTTCTTT. Translating it yields CASTPTGERGAFF.